This TCR beta chain stems from a study of cytomegalovirus exposure and HLA in healthy donors. Study observations and caveats: In a later analysis, V- and J-gene trimming of beta chains associated with a DCLRE1C missense variant, replicated independently. Later findings reportedly placed an Asian-associated ancestry cluster below the approximately 700-donor mean for N-insertions. The study labeled 150 to 200 TCR beta chains cytomegalovirus-associated.

For this clone: The antigen remains unidentified.

Primers for the PCR totalled 60 Vbeta and 13 Jbeta. Sequencing used immunoSEQ multiplex PCR; TCRdb keeps in-frame clones, though not all of them. The data show 60,000 to 75,000 clones, approximately 80% seen once. Donors sampled were nominally healthy, though unrecorded immune exposures were likely. The V and J ends lost 5 bases and 6 bases, in that order; junction bases with no gene match: 15. In germline, CDR1 is SQVTM, CDR2 ANQGSEA. This CDR3 contains 17 residues. The chain has TRBV29-1 and TRBJ2-2; 10 nucleotides match TRBD2. The sequence came from a man between 18 and 35 years old in good health and CMV-seropositive. Sequencing was done on a sample of PBMCs. As DNA, the CDR3 is TGCAGCGTTATGTTCGGAAGCGGGGGGGCCGGATCCGGGGAGCTGTTTTTT. Translating gives CSVMFGSGGAGSGELFF.